This T cell receptor beta chain is from a study of control samples from healthy donors and cancer patients. The ends lost 5 bases at V and 3 bases at J; junction bases unmatched: 8. This CDR3 spans 17 amino acids. Germline assignment: CDR1 LGHDT and CDR2 YNNKEL (reference sequence). Clones were read by immunoSEQ multiplex PCR, and TCRdb kept only the in-frame ones, dropping some. Counted here are about 95,000 clones, about 87% occurring once; the ten biggest clones make up about 15%. The receptor was derived from a woman aged 70-85 years in good health. The sample was blood. The chain employs TRBV3-1 (or the pseudogene TRBV3-2) and TRBJ2-3; 13 positions match TRBD2. The CDR3 sequence: CASSSRGLAGATDTQYF. Written as DNA, the CDR3 is TGTGCCAGCAGCTCGCGCGGACTAGCGGGAGCGACAGATACGCAGTATTTT.